A selection of T cell receptor beta chains follows, all from one sample in a study of blood T cell repertoires in COVID-19. TCRdb's table, derived via immunoSEQ multiplex PCR, lists solely in-frame clones and lacks some. The data contain 130,000 or so clones, over 75% of them singletons. The sample taken for sequencing was peripheral blood. Source of these receptors: a man aged 60 to 69 with acute or convalescent COVID-19. Each CDR3 is given with its conserved first and last residue. A D gene is named only where the DNA matches it firmly. Clone size, where shown, is once, few, many, or a class for clones that have expanded.

.	TRBV9	16	TRBJ1-2	TRBD1	CASSATRGHELNYFTF	TGTGCCAGCAGCGCTACAAGGGGGCACGAGCTTAATTATTTCACCTTC
.	TRBV2	14	TRBJ1-1	.	CASSEAPTGTEAFF	TGTGCCAGCAGTGAGGCTCCGACGGGCACTGAAGCTTTCTTT
.	TRBV7-3	16	TRBJ2-1	TRBD2	CASSLTGTSGRNEQFF	TGTGCCAGCAGCTTAACAGGGACTAGCGGGAGAAATGAGCAGTTCTTC
.	TRBV9	16	TRBJ1-5	.	CASEGGRWANNQPQHF	TGTGCCAGCGAAGGTGGCCGATGGGCTAACAATCAGCCCCAGCATTTT
.	TRBV6-6	12	TRBJ2-7	.	CASSYSREEQYF	TGTGCCAGCAGTTACTCTCGGGAGGAGCAGTACTTC
.	TRBV7-9	15	TRBJ2-5	TRBD1	CASSLSGTAQETQYF	TGTGCCAGCAGCTTATCCGGGACAGCTCAAGAGACCCAGTACTTC
many	TRBV4-2	13	TRBJ2-7	TRBD2	CASSQLGGSEQYF	TGTGCCAGCAGCCAATTGGGGGGGAGCGAGCAGTACTTC
.	TRBV12-5	20	TRBJ2-7	TRBD2	CASGLAPSGLAGVRTYEQYF	TGTGCTAGTGGTTTGGCACCCTCGGGACTAGCGGGAGTGAGGACGTACGAGCAGTACTTC
few	TRBV7-9	17	TRBJ2-3	TRBD2	CASSLMRLAGSRDTQYF	TGTGCCAGCAGCTTAATGAGGCTAGCGGGTAGTAGGGATACGCAGTATTTT
.	TRBV27	15	TRBJ2-1	TRBD2	CASSWKAGESAEQFF	TGTGCCAGCAGTTGGAAAGCGGGAGAATCGGCTGAGCAGTTCTTC
.	TRBV7-3	16	TRBJ2-3	.	CASSSPGTWNADTQYF	TGTGCCAGCAGCTCCCCCGGGACATGGAACGCAGATACGCAGTATTTT
.	TRBV28	12	TRBJ2-7	.	CASSQASYEQYF	TGTGCCAGCAGTCAAGCCTCCTACGAGCAGTACTTC
.	TRBV6-6	15	TRBJ1-5	.	CASAVPGGRGQPQHF	TGTGCCAGCGCCGTACCGGGCGGGAGGGGTCAGCCCCAGCATTTT
many	TRBV7-8	17	TRBJ2-7	TRBD2	CASSLGTLAGGPYEQYF	TGTGCCAGCAGCTTAGGAACTCTAGCGGGAGGCCCCTACGAGCAGTACTTC
.	TRBV18	13	TRBJ2-7	.	CASSPQDRGAKYF	TGTGCCAGCTCACCTCAGGATCGGGGTGCCAAGTACTTC
.	TRBV7-2	14	TRBJ2-1	.	CASSPPPGRNEQFF	TGTGCCAGCAGCCCACCGCCAGGCCGCAATGAGCAGTTCTTC
.	TRBV21-1	16	TRBJ1-6	.	CASSKSSRVNNSTLHF	TGTGCCAGCAGCAAAAGTTCCCGAGTCAATAATTCGACCCTCCACTTT
.	TRBV5-6	15	TRBJ2-7	.	CASSLGGTPDYEQYF	TGTGCCAGCAGCTTGGGTGGGACACCAGACTACGAGCAGTACTTC
.	TRBV6-5	15	TRBJ1-6	.	CASSYSGRGTPPLHF	TGTGCCAGCAGTTACTCAGGGAGGGGAACTCCACCCCTCCACTTT
.	TRBV21-1	19	TRBJ2-3	.	CASSKPGLAGGSSTDTQYF	TGTGCCAGCAGCAAACCCGGACTAGCGGGAGGGTCTAGCACAGATACGCAGTATTTT
few	TRBV5-6	16	TRBJ2-1	.	CASSLEMVYYYNEQFF	TGTGCCAGCAGCTTGGAGATGGTATACTACTACAATGAGCAGTTCTTC
.	TRBV9	14	TRBJ1-1	.	CASSVGVGLTEAFF	TGTGCCAGCAGCGTAGGTGTGGGGCTCACTGAAGCTTTCTTT
.	TRBV2	15	TRBJ1-5	.	CASSVRGDSNQPQHF	TGTGCCAGCAGTGTACGGGGTGATAGCAATCAGCCCCAGCATTTT
.	TRBV9	13	TRBJ1-1	.	CASSETVNTEAFF	TGTGCCAGCAGCGAGACAGTGAACACTGAAGCTTTCTTT
.	TRBV11-2	15	TRBJ2-5	TRBD1	CASSHRGREGETQYF	TGTGCCAGCAGCCACAGGGGACGGGAAGGAGAGACCCAGTACTTC
.	TRBV14	17	TRBJ2-1	TRBD2	CASSLRLAGIFADEQFF	TGTGCCAGCAGCCTAAGGCTAGCGGGTATTTTTGCTGATGAGCAGTTCTTC
.	TRBV10-1	14	TRBJ2-7	.	CASSEMAGTYEQYF	TGCGCCAGCAGTGAGATGGCGGGAACCTACGAGCAGTACTTC
.	TRBV7-2	15	TRBJ2-3	.	CASSLGAGVPDTQYF	TGTGCCAGCAGCTTAGGGGCAGGGGTCCCAGATACGCAGTATTTT
.	TRBV19	13	TRBJ1-5	TRBD1	CASRQGAGQPQHF	TGTGCCAGTCGGCAGGGGGCCGGACAGCCCCAGCATTTT
.	TRBV28	15	TRBJ2-7	.	CASSFVSGGAYEQYF	TGTGCCAGCAGTTTCGTTAGCGGCGGCGCCTACGAGCAGTACTTC
.	TRBV28	15	TRBJ2-7	TRBD2	CASTLIGGGSYEQYF	TGTGCCAGCACCTTAATTGGGGGGGGTTCCTACGAGCAGTACTTC
.	TRBV9	16	TRBJ2-1	.	CASSVEEDDSYNEQFF	TGTGCCAGCAGCGTAGAGGAGGATGACTCCTACAATGAGCAGTTCTTC
.	TRBV29-1	15	TRBJ1-5	.	CSASGGGAGNQPQHF	TGCAGCGCCTCTGGGGGGGGCGCGGGCAATCAGCCCCAGCATTTT
.	TRBV19	14	TRBJ2-2	.	CASSIAFNTGELFF	TGTGCCAGTAGTATAGCGTTCAACACCGGGGAGCTGTTTTTT
.	TRBV9	16	TRBJ2-2	TRBD2	CASSVGAGGGTGELFF	TGTGCCAGCAGCGTAGGAGCGGGAGGCGGGACCGGGGAGCTGTTTTTT
few	TRBV7-2	17	TRBJ2-1	TRBD2	CASSLGGGRSSYNEQFF	TGTGCCAGCAGCTTAGGGGGGGGGAGAAGTTCCTACAATGAGCAGTTCTTC
.	TRBV7-2	13	TRBJ1-4	TRBD1	CASRKTGDEKLFF	TGTGCCAGCAGGAAGACAGGGGACGAAAAACTGTTTTTT
.	TRBV7-2	15	TRBJ1-5	.	CASSLETASGWPQHF	TGTGCCAGCAGCTTAGAGACCGCCTCGGGGTGGCCCCAGCATTTT
.	TRBV28	15	TRBJ1-4	.	CASSLASATNEKLFF	TGTGCCAGCAGTTTGGCCAGTGCAACTAATGAAAAACTGTTTTTT